This T cell receptor beta chain was identified in a study of sequential checkpoint blockade in melanoma. Study details: Randomization was 1:1 between first-line nivolumab→ipilimumab and ipilimumab→nivolumab.

Indicated treatment: randomized to nivolumab then ipilimumab (arm A) or the reverse (arm B). Patients had received no earlier DNA-damaging chemotherapy. Trimming at V came to 1 base and at J to 2 bases, leaving 5 bases not matched to a gene. The germline CDR1 and CDR2 sequences are LNHDA and SQIVND (reference sequence). CDR3 length: 16 residues. Sequenced by immunoSEQ multiplex PCR; TCRdb stores in-frame clones only, minus some. The sample yields approximately 280 clones, about 28% seen once. This sample comprised tumor tissue (inferred from file names), obtained from a patient given nivolumab and ipilimumab in sequence. The rearrangement links TRBV19 to TRBJ1-2; 9 bases fit TRBD1. The clonotype was recovered from a human donor with melanoma. For the CDR3, the DNA is TGTGCCAGTAGTATAGGGATACAGGGGGCGAACTATGGCTACACCTTC. Its protein is CASSIGIQGANYGYTF.